The sequence of this T cell receptor beta chain was determined in a study of shared clonotypes between healthy human individuals. With respect to this clone: The target antigen is unknown. Other nucleotide sequences in the sample specify the same CDR3.

In germline, CDR1 is KGHSH, CDR2 LQKENI. The V end was cut by 4 bases, the J end by 3 bases, with 2 bases between. The length of the CDR3 is 11 residues. Findings of the study overall: Deeper or shallower sequencing was expected to change how clonotypes are shared among donors.

The authors ran the assay at deep level. The repertoire was sequenced with immunoSEQ multiplex PCR; TCRdb's copy has only in-frame clones and lacks some. The sample has 550,000 to 600,000 clones; around 78% are singletons. The specimen sequenced was PBMCs. This clonotype was obtained from a woman aged 40-49 years in good health. Some clones in this sample may be carry-over from other donors' samples. This sequence joins TRBV18 and TRBJ2-3; D is undetermined. The DNA for the CDR3 is TGTGCCAGCTCACGTACAGATACGCAGTATTTT. Translated, it gives CASSRTDTQYF.